The 18 T cell receptor beta chains given below trace back to one sample, sequenced in a study of cytomegalovirus exposure and HLA in healthy donors. The PCR ran on 60 Vbeta and 13 Jbeta primers. The repertoire was sequenced with immunoSEQ multiplex PCR; TCRdb's copy has only in-frame clones and lacks some. The sample holds 180,000 or so clones, just under 80% seen once. The sequenced sample consisted of PBMCs. These receptors came from a female donor in good health and CMV-seronegative.

This sequence joins TRBV21-1 and TRBJ2-3; the D call of TRBD2 is as the table states it, not checked on the DNA. TRBV21-1 is flagged as a pseudogene. The CDR3 length is 12 residues. The DNA of the CDR3 is TGTGCCAGCAGCAAATCGGGGTGGGCGCAGTATTTT. Translated, it gives CASSKSGWAQYF.

The chain employs TRBV6-5 and TRBJ2-1; 13 bases agree with TRBD2. Germline V lookup: CDR1 MNHEY, CDR2 SVGAGI. Losses at the gene ends were 6 bases for V and 7 bases for J; bases not matched to a gene: 3. The CDR3 loop spans 14 amino acids. The CDR3: CASSRLAGGNEQFF. CDR3 DNA: TGTGCCAGCAGCCGACTAGCGGGAGGTAATGAGCAGTTCTTC.

The chain has TRBV5-1 and TRBJ2-5; the match to TRBD2 covers 9 bases. The CDR3 has 16 residues. Germline CDR1 SGHRS, CDR2 YFSETQ. The ends lost 3 bases at V and 5 bases at J; junction bases unmatched: 11. CDR3 nucleotides: TGCGCCAGCAGCTACGAAATAGCGGGAGAAGGCGAGACCCAGTACTTC. Translating gives CASSYEIAGEGETQYF. The full variable domain, rest sourced from reference TRBV5-1 and TRBJ2-5, is KAGVTQTPRYLIKTRGQQVTLSCSPISGHRSVSWYQQTPGQGLQFLFEYFSETQRNKGNFPGRFSGRQFSNSRSEMNVSTLELGDSALYLCASSYEIAGEGETQYFGPGTRLLVL.

The gene calls are TRBV4-2 and TRBJ2-3; 7 bases map to TRBD2. Germline values: CDR1 LGHNA, CDR2 YNFKEQ. The J segment lost 6 bases and the V segment lost 3 bases, leaving 3 bases of the junction unmatched. There are 13 residues in the CDR3. CDR3 residues: CASSHGGKDTQYF. For the CDR3, the DNA is TGTGCCAGCAGCCACGGGGGGAAGGATACGCAGTATTTT.

This chain links TRBV19 with TRBJ1-5, with 7 bases identical to TRBD1. This CDR3 has 17 amino acids. The germline V gene has CDR1 LNHDA and CDR2 SQIVND (reference sequence). V shed 5 bases, J shed 2 bases, and the junction held 12 bases outside the gene matches. CDR3 amino acids: CASSPTQGSIGNQPQHF. Written as DNA, the CDR3 is TGTGCCAGTAGTCCTACACAGGGGAGTATTGGCAATCAGCCCCAGCATTTT.

With respect to this clone: At one boundary the junction diverges from the germline segment, which might be a read error. V and J are TRBV5-1 and TRBJ2-7; D gene uncertain. The CDR3 has 15 amino acids. Per the germline V gene, CDR1 is SGHRS and CDR2 is YFSETQ. The CDR3 DNA reads TGCGCCAGCAGCTTACTCAGGAAATCCTCCTGCGAGCAGTACTTC. Encoded protein: CASSLLRKSSCEQYF.

V usage is TRBV15 and J usage is TRBJ1-4; 7 bases match TRBD1. Losses at the gene ends were 4 bases for V and 8 bases for J; bases not matched to a gene: 13. Germline V lookup: CDR1 LNHNV, CDR2 YYDKDF (reference sequence). The CDR3 length is 16 residues. In DNA form, the CDR3 reads TGTGCCACCAGCATGAGACAGGGCCCCGATTGGGAAAAACTGTTTTTT. Amino acids: CATSMRQGPDWEKLFF.

In DNA form, the CDR3 reads TGTGCCAGCAGGCCCAGGGTGGGGGCCTATGGCTACACCTTC. It encodes CASRPRVGAYGYTF. This chain uses TRBV28 with TRBJ1-2, with D perhaps TRBD1 (6 bases). Trimming removed 6 bases at V and 4 bases at J, with 15 bases between. Per germline, CDR1 MDHEN and CDR2 SYDVKM. The CDR3 has 14 amino acids.

The chain has TRBV6-1 and TRBJ2-7; the match to TRBD1 covers 11 bases. Losses at the gene ends were 3 bases for V and 2 bases for J; bases not matched to a gene: 6. This CDR3 is built from 16 residues. CDR1 is MNHNS and CDR2 is SASEGT in the germline V gene. This chain's CDR3 is CASSEGQGVFTYEQYF. As DNA, the CDR3 is TGTGCCAGCAGTGAGGGACAGGGGGTATTCACCTACGAGCAGTACTTC.

This chain links TRBV11-1 with TRBJ2-7; 8 bases match TRBD2. The V gene's germline CDR1 is SGHAT and CDR2 FQDESV (reference sequence). This CDR3 is built from 18 residues. V lost 5 bases, J lost 2 bases, and 17 bases stayed unmatched. CDR3 amino acids: CASSRSTPMAGGAYEQYF. The CDR3 nucleotides read TGTGCCAGCAGCCGTAGTACTCCCATGGCGGGGGGTGCCTACGAGCAGTACTTC.

The V and J genes are TRBV19 and TRBJ2-2, with D unclear. Trimming took off 0 bases at V and 5 bases at J, with 4 bases between the two ends. The CDR3 runs 13 residues. Per germline, CDR1 LNHDA and CDR2 SQIVND (reference sequence). The CDR3 DNA reads TGTGCCAGTAGTATAGATCCGACCGGGGAGCTGTTTTTT. Translating it yields CASSIDPTGELFF.

The chain joins TRBV4-3 to TRBJ1-1; the match to TRBD1 covers 7 bases. CDR3 length: 13 amino acids. CDR1 LGHNA and CDR2 YSLEER come from the germline V gene. V lost 9 bases, J lost 0 bases, and 4 bases stayed unmatched. In nucleotides, the CDR3 is TGCGCCAGTTCGGGACAGTTGAACACTGAAGCTTTCTTT. It translates to CASSGQLNTEAFF.

The chain recombines TRBV5-4 with TRBJ2-5; the D gene is possibly TRBD2 (5 bases). The CDR3 loop spans 16 amino acids. Germline V gives CDR1 SGHNT, CDR2 YYREEE (reference sequence). Trimming took 0 bases from V and 0 from J, leaving 12 bases between them. The CDR3 nucleotides read TGTGCCAGCAGCTTGGGAGGACTCCGGTACCAAGAGACCCAGTACTTC. Translated, it gives CASSLGGLRYQETQYF.

The chain combines TRBV5-1 with TRBJ2-1; D may be TRBD2 (6 bases). V was clipped by 0 bases and J by 9 bases, with 13 bases between them. The CDR3 length is 14 residues. The germline gives CDR1 SGHRS, CDR2 YFSETQ. The CDR3 sequence is CASSLAASESEQFF. Here the CDR3 DNA reads TGCGCCAGCAGCTTGGCCGCTAGCGAGAGTGAGCAGTTCTTC. The full variable domain, its missing parts supplied by reference TRBV5-1 and TRBJ2-1, is KAGVTQTPRYLIKTRGQQVTLSCSPISGHRSVSWYQQTPGQGLQFLFEYFSETQRNKGNFPGRFSGRQFSNSRSEMNVSTLELGDSALYLCASSLAASESEQFFGPGTRLTVL.

This clone was seen a handful of times. CDR3 loop: CASKNGDANTGELFF. The CDR3 DNA is TGTGCCAGCAAAAACGGAGACGCGAACACCGGGGAGCTGTTTTTT. The rearrangement joins TRBV2 to TRBJ2-2; the D is unclear. This CDR3 has 15 amino acids. Trimming cost V 7 bases and J 0 bases, with 12 bases left between them. The germline CDR1 and CDR2 sequences are SNHLY and FYNNEI.

The CDR3 DNA follows: TGCAGCGTTGATTTACAACAAGAGACCCAGTACTTC. Protein product: CSVDLQQETQYF. The V call is TRBV29-1, the J call TRBJ2-5, with unresolved D. Germline assignment: CDR1 SQVTM and CDR2 ANQGSEA. V was pared by 3 bases and J by 2 bases, with 7 bases between. There are 12 residues in the CDR3.

This clone has only one observation. The genes are TRBV30 and TRBJ1-5; 8 positions match TRBD1. Germline CDR1 is GTSNPN and CDR2 is SVGIG (reference sequence). V lost 0 bases to trimming and J lost 3 bases; unmatched junction nucleotides: 4. This CDR3 has 15 residues. The CDR3 DNA reads TGTGCCTGGAGTGTACGGGACAGGCTCAATCAGCCCCAGCATTTT. Its translation is CAWSVRDRLNQPQHF.

J is TRBJ2-7 and V is TRBV19; 9 bases agree with TRBD1. Germline lookup yields CDR1 LNHDA and CDR2 SQIVND (reference sequence). The junction had 5 bases not matched to a gene; V was cut back by 1 base and J by 4 bases. The CDR3 runs 15 residues. Here the CDR3 reads CASSIGGTGIYEQYF. The CDR3 nucleotides read TGTGCCAGTAGTATAGGGGGGACAGGGATATACGAGCAGTACTTC.